This TCR beta chain was identified during a study of cytomegalovirus exposure and HLA in healthy donors. Overall study: An analysis done earlier identified about 100 million unique TCR beta sequences from roughly 190 million T cells. Roughly four fifths of 398 genotyped donors fell in the Caucasian-associated ancestry cluster. Study-level results: Relative to equally common others, HLA-associated TCR beta chains showed greater clonal expansion in a later analysis. Cytomegalovirus-associated status was assigned to around 160 TCR beta chains.

A remark on this clone: Its antigen is still unknown.

The CDR3 loop spans 11 amino acids. V dropped 3 bases and J dropped 6 bases, with 6 bases sitting between them. From germline, CDR1 is LNHDA and CDR2 SQIVND (reference sequence). The primer mix had 60 Vbeta and 13 Jbeta primers. Sequencing used immunoSEQ multiplex PCR; TCRdb keeps in-frame clones, though not all of them. The sample lists about 210,000 clones, 82% occurring once. The receptor was derived from a man aged 40-49 years in good health and CMV-seropositive. The V and J genes are TRBV19 and TRBJ2-7, with unresolved D. The sequenced material came from PBMCs. The CDR3 DNA reads TGTGCCAGTAGTATCTTCGGCGAGCAGTACTTC. Its translation is CASSIFGEQYF.